This T cell receptor (beta chain) originates from a study of shared clonotypes between healthy human individuals. Study as a whole: Used for every donor were three CD4 naive, three CD4 memory, two CD8 naive and one CD8 memory plate.

The study's findings and limits: Blood alone was sampled, and tissue repertoires likely differ.

This CDR3 has 15 amino acids. Germline CDR1 reads MNHNS; CDR2 reads SASEGT. V was trimmed by 10 bases and J by 1 base, leaving 16 bases between them. This clone was found many times. Its antigen is not identified. Authors' analysis steps: ImmunoSEQ supplied junction-only sequences lacking quality scores, so filtering was different. Libraries were prepared by immunoSEQ multiplex PCR; TCRdb keeps only in-frame clonotypes and omits some of them. V, J and clone size were drawn from that table, and D and trimming were deduced from the DNA. The data hold under 1,100,000 clones, with about 80% observed a single time.

Sample: memory CD4+ T cells from PBMCs. Regarding subset: CD45RA-negative fraction. This receptor was obtained from a man aged 18 to 29 in good health. Some clones in this sample may be carry-over from other donors' samples. The chain has TRBV6-1 and TRBJ1-4, with D perhaps matching TRBD1 (6 bases). The CDR3: CATQRGGITNEKLFF. In DNA form, the CDR3 reads TGTGCCACCCAAAGGGGGGGCATAACTAATGAAAAACTGTTTTTT.